The clone carrying this T cell receptor beta chain was seen only once. The record originates from a study of blood T cell repertoires in COVID-19. Some clones are missing from TCRdb's copy, which holds only in-frame ones; the method was immunoSEQ multiplex PCR. The data show about 28,000 clones, approximately 75% seen once. In germline, CDR1 is GTSNPN, CDR2 SVGIG (reference sequence). The CDR3 sequence is 12 residues long. J lost 6 bases, V lost 4 bases, and 6 bases had no gene match. Sequencing was carried out using peripheral blood. The rearrangement links TRBV30 to TRBJ2-7, with 7 bases aligning to TRBD1. This clonotype was obtained from a boy aged 2 to 10 with active or convalescent COVID-19. The CDR3 protein is CAWTDREREQYF. The CDR3 region has the DNA TGTGCCTGGACCGACAGGGAACGCGAGCAGTACTTC.